These 9 T cell receptor beta chains came from one sample sequenced in a study of CXCR3-negative and CXCR3-positive naive CD8 T cells. Researchers prepared the TRB cDNA libraries using 5' RACE with UMI labels. TCRdb re-analyzed the 5' RACE reads; it lists each CDR3 protein once, without DNA. In total, the table holds around 90,000 distinct CDR3 sequences. Material: naive CXCR3- CD8+ T cells from blood. Subset here: CD45RO-CCR7+CD27+CD95- naive CD8+ T cells lacking CXCR3 (TNR3-). The receptors come from a human donor in good health. Some clones in this sample may be carry-over from other donors' samples.

The rearrangement links TRBV14 to TRBJ2-3; TCRdb returns TRBD2, unconfirmable since there is no DNA. Germline loops: CDR1 SGHDN, CDR2 FVKESK. The CDR3 is made up of 17 amino acids. The CDR3 reads CASSQELTSGETDTQYF.

V gene TRBV7-9 combines with J gene TRBJ1-2. CDR3 size: 14 residues. Per germline, CDR1 SEHNR and CDR2 FQNEAQ (reference sequence). The CDR3: CASSLVGGDDGYTF.

The V call is TRBV15, the J call TRBJ2-3; the TRBD2 assignment by TCRdb is unverifiable without DNA. Per the germline V gene, CDR1 is LNHNV and CDR2 is YYDKDF (reference sequence). The CDR3 extends over 16 amino acids. The CDR3 protein is CATSRAGKGGADTQYF.

The rearrangement links TRBV9 to TRBJ2-1; TCRdb returns TRBD1, unconfirmable since there is no DNA. The germline CDR1 and CDR2 sequences are SGDLS and YYNGEE. CDR3 length equals 15 residues. CDR3 residues: CASSLSGTGDNEQFF.

This chain uses TRBV19 with TRBJ2-1. Germline loops: CDR1 LNHDA, CDR2 SQIVND (reference sequence). The CDR3 runs to 14 residues. The CDR3 sequence is CASSIKHLFNEQFF.

The chain has TRBV4-3 and TRBJ2-7. This CDR3 has 15 amino acids. From germline, CDR1 is LGHNA and CDR2 YSLEER. CDR3 region: CASSQDRLVTYEQYF.

This chain connects TRBV6-2 or TRBV6-3 to TRBJ2-6. Germline assignment: CDR1 MNHEY and CDR2 SVGEGT. CDR3 size: 15 residues. The CDR3 sequence is CASSYRDSGANVLTF.

The chain combines TRBV2 with TRBJ1-1; checking the TCRdb D call of TRBD1 is not possible without DNA. The length of the CDR3 is 14 residues. In germline, CDR1 is SNHLY, CDR2 FYNNEI. The CDR3 spells CASSETVGGTEAFF.

V and J are TRBV6-5 and TRBJ1-1; TCRdb outputs TRBD1, but without DNA this stays unchecked. The CDR3 has 15 residues. The germline gives CDR1 MNHEY, CDR2 SVGAGI. The CDR3 loop is CASSPARGGNLEAFF.